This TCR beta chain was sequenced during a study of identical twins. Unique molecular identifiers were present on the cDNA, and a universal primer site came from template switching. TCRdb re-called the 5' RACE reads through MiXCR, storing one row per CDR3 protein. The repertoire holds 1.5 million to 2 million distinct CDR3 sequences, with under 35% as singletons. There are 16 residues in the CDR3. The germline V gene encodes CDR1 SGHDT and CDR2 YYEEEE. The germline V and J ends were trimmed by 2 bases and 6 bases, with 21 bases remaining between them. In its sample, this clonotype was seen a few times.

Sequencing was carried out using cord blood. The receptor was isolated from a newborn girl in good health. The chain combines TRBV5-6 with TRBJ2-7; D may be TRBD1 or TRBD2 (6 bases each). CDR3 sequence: CASSFPGAQWDIEQYF. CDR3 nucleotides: TGTGCCAGCAGCTTCCCGGGGGCCCAGTGGGATATCGAGCAGTACTTC.